The clone carrying this TCR beta chain occurred a few times. Trimming left V 6 bases short and J 9 bases short, with 20 bases between. Germline V gives CDR1 MNHEY, CDR2 SMNVEV (reference sequence). The CDR3 contains 15 residues. This sample was taken from a study of shared clonotypes between healthy human individuals. Generated by immunoSEQ multiplex PCR, the TCRdb table keeps only in-frame clones and is missing some. The sample carries over 95,000 clones, over 65% recorded once. The V call is TRBV27, the J call TRBJ2-2; D may be TRBD2 (6 bases). The sequence came from a woman between 25 and 40 years old in good health. The material sequenced was memory CD8+ T cells sorted from blood. The subset denotes: CD45RO+ cells pooled with CCR7-negative TemRA cells. The CDR3 region is CASSRPGGIPRELFF. In DNA form, the CDR3 reads TGTGCCAGCAGCCGGCCGGGCGGGATTCCCCGGGAGCTGTTTTTT.